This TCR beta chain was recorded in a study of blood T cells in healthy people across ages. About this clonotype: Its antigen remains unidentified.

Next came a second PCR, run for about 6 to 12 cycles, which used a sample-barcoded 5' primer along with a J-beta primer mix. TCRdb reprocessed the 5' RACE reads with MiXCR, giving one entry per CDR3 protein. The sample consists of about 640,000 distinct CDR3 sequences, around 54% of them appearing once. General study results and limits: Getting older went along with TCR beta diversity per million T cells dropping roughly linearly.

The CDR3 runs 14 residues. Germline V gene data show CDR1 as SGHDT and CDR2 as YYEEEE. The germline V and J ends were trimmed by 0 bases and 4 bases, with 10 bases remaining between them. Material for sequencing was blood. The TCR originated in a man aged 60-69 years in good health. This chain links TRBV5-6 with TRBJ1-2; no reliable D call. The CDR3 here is CASSLVGYPYGYTF. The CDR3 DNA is TGTGCCAGCAGCTTGGTTGGGTACCCCTATGGCTACACCTTC.